The sequence of this T cell receptor (beta chain) was determined in a study of blood T cell repertoires in COVID-19. Study-level background: The cDNA or gDNA used as material had been derived from T cells, B-cell-depleted T cells, or PBMCs.

The authors' processing: Nucleated cell number was recorded as an estimate derived from reference gene primer amplification. TCRdb keeps only in-frame clones here, not all; method: immunoSEQ multiplex PCR. That table is the source of V, J and clone size, and D and trimming were worked out from the DNA. In the table there are fewer than 400,000 clones, 65% to 85% of which are singletons. On this clone: The sample contains more than one DNA sequence encoding this CDR3.

This CDR3 is 15 amino acids long. The V and J ends lost 3 bases and 4 bases, in that order; junction bases with no gene match: 4. The germline CDR1 and CDR2 sequences are SGHVS and FQNEAQ. This sequence originates from a man aged 25-45 years with active or convalescent COVID-19. The chain is built from TRBV7-8 and TRBJ2-5; 11 bases are shared with TRBD2. Sequences were obtained from peripheral blood. This chain's CDR3 is CASSFSGGAGETQYF. The CDR3 region has the DNA TGTGCCAGCAGCTTTAGCGGGGGGGCGGGAGAGACCCAGTACTTC.